The present T cell receptor beta chain was sequenced within a study of T cells in localized non-small cell lung cancer. CDR1 and CDR2 (germline): LNHDA, SQIVND (reference sequence). The ends lost 8 bases at V and 0 bases at J; junction bases unmatched: 10. The CDR3 has 16 residues. Worth noting for this clone: Its target is unknown.

General study results and limits: A median about 54 of the top 100 tumor clones appeared in adjacent lung.

TCRdb's copy holds only in-frame clones and misses some; the assay was immunoSEQ multiplex PCR. The sample shows some 32,000 clones, 90% to 95% of them seen only once. The specimen was peripheral blood, collected before any cancer treatment. The chain couples TRBV19 to TRBJ1-1, with TRBD1 identical over 9 bases. The receptor was isolated from a woman between 35 and 70 years old with stage I lung adenocarcinoma. The CDR3 DNA reads as TGTGCCAGTGCTAAGTGGACAGGGGTGGTGAACACTGAAGCTTTCTTT. It codes for CASAKWTGVVNTEAFF.